Listed here are 17 T cell receptor beta chains from one sample, sequenced in a study of a mutant IDH1 vaccine in newly diagnosed glioma. For these receptors, no antigen is known. Clones were sequenced by immunoSEQ multiplex PCR, and TCRdb holds only the in-frame ones, with some missing. Among roughly 60,000 clones listed, more than 80% were seen once. Time point given: week 11, during vaccination. Topical imiquimod accompanied each vaccine dose, which consisted of 300 ug of mutant IDH1 20-mer peptide. The starting material was PBMCs, obtained from a glioma patient whose treatment included an IDH1 peptide vaccine. The receptors here all came from a man aged 25 to 40 with glioma.

This clone was counted a single time. The rearrangement uses TRBV5-1 and TRBJ1-1; D gene unclear. There are 15 residues in the CDR3. Germline loops: CDR1 SGHRS, CDR2 YFSETQ. With 0 bases removed from V and 4 bases from J, the gap between germline ends came to 13 bases. The CDR3 loop reads CASSLGRVWSTEAFF. CDR3 in DNA: TGCGCCAGCAGCTTGGGGCGGGTTTGGAGCACTGAAGCTTTCTTT.

This chain uses TRBV19 with TRBJ2-5; no clear D. Germline CDR1 is LNHDA and CDR2 is SQIVND (reference sequence). The CDR3 has 15 amino acids. V shed 3 bases and J shed 2 bases, with 13 bases lying between them. The CDR3 region is CASSMGRAPQETQYF. CDR3 coding DNA: TGTGCCAGTAGTATGGGTAGGGCGCCTCAAGAGACCCAGTACTTC.

The rearrangement joins TRBV2 to TRBJ1-4; D is unresolved. This CDR3 comprises 11 residues. Trimming pared 11 bases from V and 4 bases from J, leaving 8 bases between. CDR1 and CDR2 (germline): SNHLY, FYNNEI. The CDR3, as DNA: TGTGCCCGTCGGCATAATGAAAAACTGTTTTTT. This gives the protein CARRHNEKLFF.

CDR3 coding DNA: TGTGCCAGCAGTGATACGAGGATTCCTGGAAACACCATATATTTT. This encodes CASSDTRIPGNTIYF. This rearrangement joins TRBV2 to TRBJ1-3; D uncertain. Germline V CDR1 and CDR2: SNHLY, FYNNEI. The V gene lost 3 bases and the J gene lost 2 bases, with 11 bases spanning the gap. The CDR3 loop spans 15 amino acids. The whole variable domain, remainder taken from reference TRBV2 and TRBJ1-3, is EPEVTQTPSHQVTQMGQEVILRCVPISNHLYFYWYRQILGQKVEFLVSFYNNEISEKSEIFDDQFSVERPDGSNFTLKIRSTKLEDSAMYFCASSDTRIPGNTIYFGEGSWLTVV.

The chain carries TRBV12-2 and TRBJ1-2. TRBV12-2 has pseudogene status. The CDR3 runs to 14 residues. The CDR3 DNA follows: TGTGCAAGTCGCTTAGAGAGGCCTAGCGGAGGCTACACCTTC. Amino acids: CASRLERPSGGYTF.

CDR3 region: CASRSRLAGGNEQFF. CDR3 DNA: TGTGCCAGCAGGAGTCGACTAGCGGGGGGCAATGAGCAGTTCTTC. J is TRBJ2-1 and V is TRBV25-1; 13 bases are a match to TRBD2. Germline V gene lookup returns CDR1 MGHDK and CDR2 SYGVNS. Trimming at V came to 6 bases and at J to 6 bases, leaving 5 bases not matched to a gene. This CDR3 is built from 15 residues. Supplemented by reference TRBV25-1 and TRBJ2-1, the full variable domain reads EADIYQTPRYLVIGTGKKITLECSQTMGHDKMYWYQQDPGMELHLIHYSYGVNSTEKGDLSSESTVSRIRTEHFPLTLESARPSHTSQYLCASRSRLAGGNEQFFGPGTRLTVL.

The rearrangement links TRBV2 to TRBJ1-1; the match to TRBD1 covers 8 bases. Germline-derived CDR1 and CDR2 are SNHLY and FYNNEI. V was pared by 4 bases and J by 10 bases, with 5 bases of the junction left unmatched. The CDR3 is made up of 12 amino acids. The CDR3 loop is CASSGTGMVAFF. DNA for the CDR3: TGTGCCAGCAGTGGGACAGGGATGGTAGCTTTCTTT.

This clone was seen just once. This rearrangement joins TRBV28 to TRBJ2-7, with 9 bases matching TRBD1. This CDR3 is 14 amino acids long. CDR1 and CDR2 (germline): MDHEN, SYDVKM. V dropped 1 base and J dropped 7; count of bases not matched to a gene: 5. The CDR3 sequence is CASSLSGTGREQYF. The CDR3, as DNA: TGTGCCAGCAGTTTATCGGGGACAGGGAGGGAGCAGTACTTC.

The chain combines TRBV9 with TRBJ1-5, with D unclear. With 3 bases removed from V and 1 base from J, the gap between germline ends came to 14 bases. This CDR3 has 16 residues. Germline lookup yields CDR1 SGDLS and CDR2 YYNGEE. CDR3 bases: TGTGCCAGCAGCGCGGGCTCCGACCCCAGCAATCAGCCCCAGCATTTT. Translated: CASSAGSDPSNQPQHF. Based on the CDR3 plus reference TRBV9 and TRBJ1-5, the full variable domain is DSGVTQTPKHLITATGQRVTLRCSPRSGDLSVYWYQQSLDQGLQFLIQYYNGEERAKGNILERFSAQQFPDLHSELNLSSLELGDSALYFCASSAGSDPSNQPQHFGDGTRLSIL.

This clone came up a few times. This rearrangement joins TRBV7-9 to TRBJ1-5, with D perhaps matching TRBD1 (5 bases). This CDR3 region has 12 residues. Germline CDR1 SEHNR, CDR2 FQNEAQ (reference sequence). Trimming pared 6 bases from V and 9 bases from J, leaving 12 bases between. The CDR3 DNA follows: TGTGCCAGCAGGGGGGGGGATTCGCCCCAGCATTTT. Translating it yields CASRGGDSPQHF.

The chain recombines TRBV19 with TRBJ1-3; D perhaps matches TRBD1 (5 bases). With 10 bases removed from V and 3 bases from J, the gap between germline ends came to 16 bases. Germline CDR1 LNHDA, CDR2 SQIVND (reference sequence). This CDR3 has 14 residues. The CDR3 loop is CATGPRGIGNTIYF. In DNA, the CDR3 is TGTGCCACGGGACCACGAGGGATTGGAAACACCATATATTTT.

The rearrangement links TRBV10-3 to TRBJ1-2; 10 nucleotides align to TRBD1. Trimming took 4 bases from V and 4 from J; bases not matched to a gene: 0. This CDR3 has 13 amino acids. Germline V gives CDR1 ENHRY, CDR2 SYGVKD. CDR3 coding DNA: TGTGCCATCAGTGGGACAGGGGGCTATGGCTACACCTTC. Protein: CAISGTGGYGYTF.

This clone was seen only once. V gene TRBV29-1 combines with J gene TRBJ1-3; TRBD1 is a possible D gene (6 bases). Trimming removed 7 bases from V and 2 bases from J, with 12 bases in between. The CDR3 sequence is 13 residues long. In germline, CDR1 is SQVTM, CDR2 ANQGSEA. CDR3 region: CSALRTAGNTIYF. In nucleotides, the CDR3 is TGCAGCGCCCTTAGGACAGCTGGAAACACCATATATTTT. Full variable domain (remainder filled in from reference TRBV29-1 and TRBJ1-3): SAVISQKPSRDICQRGTSLTIQCQVDSQVTMMFWYRQQPGQSLTLIATANQGSEATYESGFVIDKFPISRPNLTFSTLTVSNMSPEDSSIYLCSALRTAGNTIYFGEGSWLTVV.

This sequence joins TRBV7-8 and TRBJ2-1; D call uncertain. The CDR3 covers 17 residues. V was shortened by 1 base and J by 7 bases, with 20 bases between the two germline ends. From germline, CDR1 is SGHVS and CDR2 FQNEAQ. The CDR3 sequence is CASSLGWRQTPPNEQFF. DNA for the CDR3: TGTGCCAGCAGCTTAGGGTGGCGGCAGACCCCTCCAAATGAGCAGTTCTTC.

This chain joins TRBV19 and TRBJ2-5, with 9 nucleotides matching TRBD2. Trimming took 1 base from V and 4 from J; bases not matched to a gene: 10. This CDR3 is built from 17 residues. Germline values: CDR1 LNHDA, CDR2 SQIVND (reference sequence). CDR3 amino acids: CASSIGSSGSVGETQYF. CDR3 bases: TGTGCCAGTAGTATAGGTAGTAGCGGGAGTGTGGGAGAGACCCAGTACTTC.

This rearrangement joins TRBV5-1 to TRBJ2-1, with D possibly TRBD2 on 5 matching bases. The CDR3 loop spans 14 amino acids. Germline V gene lookup returns CDR1 SGHRS and CDR2 YFSETQ. V was trimmed by 7 bases and J by 8 bases, leaving 19 bases between them. CDR3 in amino acids: CASELSSGGDEQFF. Written as DNA, the CDR3 is TGCGCCAGCGAACTAAGCAGCGGTGGCGATGAGCAGTTCTTC.

The chain is built from TRBV5-6 and TRBJ2-7; D is unclear. This CDR3 is 11 amino acids long. Germline CDR1 SGHDT, CDR2 YYEEEE. V was trimmed by 2 bases and J by 11 bases, leaving 11 bases between them. In nucleotides, the CDR3 is TGTGCCAGCAGCTTAGGCAAGTTCGAGTACTTC. Protein product: CASSLGKFEYF. Full variable domain (outside the CDR3, taken from reference TRBV5-6 and TRBJ2-7): DAGVTQSPTHLIKTRGQQVTLRCSPKSGHDTVSWYQQALGQGPQFIFQYYEEEERQRGNFPDRFSGHQFPNYSSELNVNALLLGDSALYLCASSLGKFEYFGPGTRLTVT.